This T cell receptor beta chain was recorded in a study of blood T cell repertoires in COVID-19. Overall study: The cDNA or gDNA used as material had been derived from T cells, B-cell-depleted T cells, or PBMCs.

Between the trimmed V and J ends, which lost 1 base and 7 bases, there was a span of 14 bases. Germline V gene lookup returns CDR1 SNHLY and CDR2 FYNNEI. This CDR3 region has 15 residues. The method was immunoSEQ multiplex PCR; TCRdb's version includes in-frame clones alone and lacks a portion of them. The repertoire has 77,000 or so clones, roughly four fifths of them found once; the top ten carry 25% to 30%. This sequence was found in a woman of 80 years or more with active or convalescent COVID-19. V is TRBV2 and J is TRBJ1-5; D is perhaps TRBD1 (5 bases). Sequencing was carried out using peripheral blood. The CDR3 coding sequence is TGTGCCAGCAGTGAAGAGAGGACAAGGCAGCAGCCCCAGCATTTT. Amino acid sequence: CASSEERTRQQPQHF.